This paragraph covers one TCR beta chain sequence. Its specificity is not known. A junction end diverges from the germline sequence, so it may reflect a read error. The sample comes from a study of OX40 agonist ivuxolimab in advanced cancers. On the study more broadly: Previous treatment with anti-PD-1, anti-PD-L1 or anti-CTLA-4 therapy was allowed; 30% to 50% had received some.

Overall study findings and caveats: Partly responding patients at 0.1-3.0 mg/kg showed some of the smallest clonal expansion. CD4+ and CD8+ blood T cells expanded clonally by week 6 at 0.1 to 3.0 mg/kg.

The repertoire was sequenced with immunoSEQ multiplex PCR; TCRdb's copy has only in-frame clones and lacks some. The table records about 57,000 clones, approximately 82% of them present only once. The V gene's germline CDR1 is SEHNR and CDR2 FQNEAQ (reference sequence). The CDR3 extends over 15 amino acids. The sequencing here drew on CD4+ or CD8+ T cells sorted from blood, taken in a trial of the OX40 agonist ivuxolimab. V gene TRBV7-9 combines with J gene TRBJ2-1, with 12 bases matching TRBD2. The origin of this receptor is an adult with an advanced solid tumor such as melanoma, head and neck, liver or kidney cancer. The CDR3 loop is CASSLAGGPKNEQFF. The CDR3 DNA reads as TGTGCCAGCAGCCTAGCGGGGGGGCCAAAAAATGAGCAGTTCTTC.